The 10 T cell receptor beta chains listed next were all sequenced from one sample in a study of cytomegalovirus exposure and HLA in healthy donors. The PCR had 60 Vbeta and 13 Jbeta primers. The protocol was immunoSEQ multiplex PCR, while the TCRdb copy is restricted to in-frame clones and leaves out a portion. The table has about 160,000 clones, about 75% seen once. Sequenced input: PBMCs. These receptor sequences come from a male donor in good health and CMV-seronegative.

In its sample, this clone was seen a few times. The chain joins TRBV25-1 to TRBJ1-2; D is unclear. The CDR3 covers 15 residues. V shed 5 bases and J shed 0 bases, with 13 bases lying between them. Germline V lookup: CDR1 MGHDK, CDR2 SYGVNS. CDR3 DNA: TGTGCCAGCAGTCCCGCCGGGGAAGCTAACTATGGCTACACCTTC. Residues: CASSPAGEANYGYTF.

The CDR3 loop reads CASSTTDFYEQYF. As DNA, the CDR3 is TGTGCCAGCAGCACGACAGATTTCTACGAGCAGTACTTC. The rearrangement links TRBV5-8 to TRBJ2-7; TRBD1 might be the D (5 bases). This CDR3 contains 13 residues. The V gene lost 4 bases and the J gene lost 3 bases, with 11 bases spanning the gap. Per germline, CDR1 SGHTS and CDR2 YDEGEE.

This rearrangement joins TRBV19 to TRBJ2-2; possibly TRBD2 for D (6 bases). Germline CDR1 and CDR2: LNHDA and SQIVND (reference sequence). V shed 6 bases and J shed 7 bases, with 18 bases lying between them. This CDR3 has 15 residues. CDR3 sequence (DNA): TGTGCCAGTAGGAGGACTTGGCGGGGAGGCGGGGAGCTGTTTTTT. This translates into CASRRTWRGGGELFF.

The J gene is TRBJ1-5, the V gene TRBV28; D remains ambiguous. CDR1 and CDR2 (germline): MDHEN, SYDVKM. Trimming removed 1 base from V and 10 bases from J, with 8 bases in between. CDR3 size: 12 residues. The CDR3 protein is CASSLLRLPQHF. The CDR3 DNA reads TGTGCCAGCAGTTTATTGAGGCTACCCCAGCATTTT.

The chain is built from TRBV5-1 and TRBJ2-5; 12 nucleotides match TRBD2. V lost 4 bases to trimming and J lost 7 bases; unmatched junction nucleotides: 8. The V gene's germline CDR1 is SGHRS and CDR2 YFSETQ. The CDR3 covers 15 residues. CDR3 bases: TGCGCCAGCAGCGGTCGCCCTAGCGGGGGGGTGACCCAGTACTTC. It yields the protein CASSGRPSGGVTQYF. Full variable domain (missing parts from reference TRBV5-1 and TRBJ2-5): KAGVTQTPRYLIKTRGQQVTLSCSPISGHRSVSWYQQTPGQGLQFLFEYFSETQRNKGNFPGRFSGRQFSNSRSEMNVSTLELGDSALYLCASSGRPSGGVTQYFGPGTRLLVL.

The CDR3 nucleotides are TGCGCCAGCAGGAGAGATCAAAAATGCAATCAGCCCCAGCATTTT. Protein product: CASRRDQKCNQPQHF. This sequence joins TRBV23-1 and TRBJ1-5; D not certain. TRBV23-1 is flagged as an ORF with uncertain function. The CDR3 is 15 residues long. V dropped 6 bases and J dropped 2 bases, with 14 bases sitting between them.

Regarding this clone: The same CDR3 arises from other DNA sequences in this sample as well. V is TRBV9 and J is TRBJ2-7, with D possibly TRBD1 on 6 matching bases. The V gene's germline CDR1 is SGDLS and CDR2 YYNGEE. The CDR3 has 13 residues. Trimming cost V 1 base and J 6 bases, with 11 bases left between them. The chain's CDR3 is CASSVLGAGEQYF. CDR3 DNA sequence: TGTGCCAGCAGCGTACTGGGGGCGGGCGAGCAGTACTTC.

This clone was counted only a few times. CDR3 sequence: CASGGTRGPWDTQYF. CDR3 sequence (DNA): TGTGCCAGCGGTGGTACCAGGGGCCCTTGGGATACGCAGTATTTT. This sequence joins TRBV6-5 and TRBJ2-3; possibly TRBD1 for D (6 bases). V gave up 8 bases and J gave up 6 bases, with 21 bases separating them. The CDR3 runs 15 residues. Germline V lookup: CDR1 MNHEY, CDR2 SVGAGI.

The rearrangement joins TRBV2 to TRBJ2-2; 14 bases fit TRBD2. Looked up from germline, CDR1 is SNHLY and CDR2 is FYNNEI. The V segment lost 6 bases and the J segment 4 bases; nucleotides outside the gene matches: 7. The CDR3 is 17 amino acids. The CDR3 here is CASRRGLAGGVTGELFF. CDR3 nucleotide sequence: TGTGCCAGCAGACGAGGACTAGCGGGAGGAGTCACCGGGGAGCTGTTTTTT. The full variable domain, its missing parts supplied by reference TRBV2 and TRBJ2-2, is EPEVTQTPSHQVTQMGQEVILRCVPISNHLYFYWYRQILGQKVEFLVSFYNNEISEKSEIFDDQFSVERPDGSNFTLKIRSTKLEDSAMYFCASRRGLAGGVTGELFFGEGSRLTVL.

V usage is TRBV7-8 and J usage is TRBJ1-2; TRBD1 matches at 8 bases. V gave up 5 bases and J gave up 2 bases; unmatched junction bases: 1. The CDR3 consists of 13 residues. Germline CDR1 and CDR2: SGHVS and FQNEAQ. The CDR3 here is CASSAGGNYGYTF. As DNA, the CDR3 is TGTGCCAGCAGCGCAGGGGGCAACTATGGCTACACCTTC. Drawing the rest from reference TRBV7-8 and TRBJ1-2, the complete variable domain is GAGVSQSPRYKVAKRGQDVALRCDPISGHVSLFWYQQALGQGPEFLTYFQNEAQLDKSGLPSDRFFAERPEGSVSTLKIQRTQQEDSAVYLCASSAGGNYGYTFGSGTRLTVV.